The 6 T cell receptor beta chains below come from one sample, sequenced in a study of CD4 T cells in relation to SARS-CoV-2 and coronaviruses. TCRdb's table, derived via immunoSEQ multiplex PCR, lists solely in-frame clones and lacks some. The profile shows tens of thousands of clones, more than 65% of them singletons. Their specific antigens are unknown. Sequencing input: naive CD4+ T cells from PBMCs, cultured in vitro. The sample's subset: naive CD4+ T cells isolated by negative enrichment. The origin of the receptors is an adult with COVID-19.

The CDR3 sequence: CASSLSSGASRLLEQFF. CDR3 DNA: TGTGCCAGCAGTTTATCTAGCGGGGCTTCTCGGCTGCTTGAGCAGTTCTTC. The chain is built from TRBV28 and TRBJ2-1; 9 bases line up with TRBD2. The CDR3 spans 17 residues. The germline V gene encodes CDR1 MDHEN and CDR2 SYDVKM. Trimming took 1 base from V and 9 from J; bases not matched to a gene: 13.

The chain joins TRBV7-9 to TRBJ2-1; 8 nucleotides line up with TRBD2. J was trimmed by 4 bases and V by 1 base; bases with no gene match: 0. The CDR3 loop spans 14 amino acids. The germline gives CDR1 SEHNR, CDR2 FQNEAQ (reference sequence). The CDR3 nucleotides read TGTGCCAGCAGCTTAGAGCGGGAGTACAATGAGCAGTTCTTC. Protein product: CASSLEREYNEQFF.

The V and J genes are TRBV28 and TRBJ2-7, with 9 bases aligning to TRBD2. J was trimmed by 4 bases and V by 7 bases; bases with no gene match: 5. From germline, CDR1 is MDHEN and CDR2 SYDVKM. This CDR3 is 13 amino acids long. In DNA form, the CDR3 reads TGTGCCAGCACGAGCGGGGGGAAGTACGAGCAGTACTTC. Translating gives CASTSGGKYEQYF.

The V and J genes are TRBV27 and TRBJ2-3; D possibly corresponds to TRBD2 (6 bases). Germline CDR1 reads MNHEY; CDR2 reads SMNVEV (reference sequence). Trimming stripped 0 bases from V and 0 bases from J, with 13 bases between. This CDR3 region has 17 residues. The CDR3 region is CASSLSKFSGSTDTQYF. In DNA, the CDR3 is TGTGCCAGCAGTTTATCGAAGTTTAGCGGAAGCACAGATACGCAGTATTTT.

The chain links TRBV14 to TRBJ2-1; no definite D call. The CDR3 consists of 15 residues. The germline V and J ends were trimmed by 4 bases and 0 bases, with 10 bases remaining between them. Looked up from germline, CDR1 is SGHDN and CDR2 is FVKESK. CDR3: CASSLGVPSYNEQFF. As DNA, the CDR3 is TGTGCCAGCAGCCTCGGAGTTCCCTCCTACAATGAGCAGTTCTTC.

The chain uses TRBV2 and TRBJ2-7, with D tentatively TRBD2 (6 bases). Germline V gives CDR1 SNHLY, CDR2 FYNNEI. Trimming took off 8 bases at V and 0 bases at J, with 11 bases between the two ends. CDR3 size: 13 residues. The CDR3 DNA sequence: TGTGCCAGCCTCCGGGACTTCTCCTACGAGCAGTACTTC. Residues: CASLRDFSYEQYF.